Reported below is one TCR beta chain. This entry is derived from a study of blood T cell repertoires in COVID-19. Study as a whole: Acute and convalescent COVID-19 specimens originated in the United States, Italy and Spain. Nucleic acid was either cDNA or gDNA, and it came from T cells, B-cell-depleted T cells, or PBMCs.

Original methodology: Using reference gene primer amplification, nucleated cell counts were estimated. The protocol was immunoSEQ multiplex PCR, while the TCRdb copy is restricted to in-frame clones and leaves out a portion. The D gene and trimming were derived from the DNA, and the V and J assignments and clone size from that table. This table holds approximately 71,000 clones, around 90% found once. Germline CDR1 is SGHNT and CDR2 is YENEEA. V gave up 5 bases and J gave up 3 bases, with 17 bases separating them. The CDR3 sequence is 15 residues long. This clonotype was obtained from a human donor in a cohort sampled during active COVID-19. This chain connects TRBV11-3 to TRBJ2-7; tentative D call: TRBD2 (6 bases). Material: peripheral blood. The CDR3 here is CASSARGTESYEQYF. Written as DNA, the CDR3 is TGTGCCAGCAGCGCCAGAGGGACTGAGAGCTACGAGCAGTACTTC.